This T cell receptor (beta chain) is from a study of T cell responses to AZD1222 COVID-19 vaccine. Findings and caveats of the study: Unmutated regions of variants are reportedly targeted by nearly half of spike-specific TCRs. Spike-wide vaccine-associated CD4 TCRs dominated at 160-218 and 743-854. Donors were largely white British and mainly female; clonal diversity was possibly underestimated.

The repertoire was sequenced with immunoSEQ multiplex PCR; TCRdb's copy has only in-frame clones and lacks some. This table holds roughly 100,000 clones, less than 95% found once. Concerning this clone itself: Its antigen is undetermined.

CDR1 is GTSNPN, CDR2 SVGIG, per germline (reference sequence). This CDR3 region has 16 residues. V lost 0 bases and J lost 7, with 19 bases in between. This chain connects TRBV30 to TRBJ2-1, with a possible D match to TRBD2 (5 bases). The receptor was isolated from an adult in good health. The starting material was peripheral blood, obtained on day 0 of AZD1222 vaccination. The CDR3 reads CAWSVMKDRTGNEQFF. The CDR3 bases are TGTGCCTGGAGTGTAATGAAAGACCGAACGGGGAATGAGCAGTTCTTC.